What follows describes a single T cell receptor beta chain. The antigen remains unidentified. The data derive from a study of T cell responses to AZD1222 COVID-19 vaccine. Second-dose recipients at about 4 or about 12 weeks were treated as one pooled group. Profiling relied on immunoSEQ multiplex PCR, and the TCRdb table lists in-frame clones only, not all of them. The sample includes 95,000 to 120,000 clones, approximately 88% of them seen just once. Study-level points and caveats: Reportedly, nearly half of unique spike TCRs recognized epitopes outside B.1.351/B.1.1.7 mutations. Spike-specific TCR breadth and depth grew following two AZD1222 doses. There were repertoire samples only from the period after the peak T cell response.

The CDR3 consists of 14 residues. Germline loops: CDR1 ENHRY, CDR2 SYGVKD. Trimming stripped 5 bases from V and 2 bases from J, with 11 bases between. The clonotype comes from an adult who received the AZD1222 COVID-19 vaccine. The chain is built from TRBV10-3 and TRBJ2-3; D not resolved. This material consisted of peripheral blood, taken 28 days after the second AZD1222 dose. CDR3 sequence (DNA): TGTGCCATCAGTTCGGGCGCCAACACAGATACGCAGTATTTT. It yields the protein CAISSGANTDTQYF.